This entry is about one T cell receptor beta chain. Its antigen specificity is not known. There are no base qualities to consult, and no much larger clone falls within one base. CD4+ T cells from unexposed donors were collected before the COVID-19 pandemic (2011-2018). The EasySep CD4+ T cell isolation kit was used to isolate CD4+ T cells once the cultures had run for roughly eleven days. As cell number allowed, CD4+ T cells from unexposed donors were tested for reactivity to SARS-CoV-2 S and N and to four common cold coronavirus spike pools. Each well received 2.2 million or so PBMCs, cultured in IMDM supplemented with approximately 4.5% human AB serum and approximately 10 IU/ml IL-2. Half of the culture medium was replaced with fresh IL-2-containing medium on days 3 and 7. In general, every peptide culture condition was set up in three replicate wells. Leukapheresis product for the unexposed donors was purchased commercially. Ficoll-Paque PLUS gradient centrifugation was used to isolate PBMCs from either whole blood or leukapheresis product. PBMCs were either cryopreserved at -140°C or used fresh in the expansion assay. The QIAamp Micro DNA Kit was used to extract genomic DNA from the CD4+ T cells.

These data are taken from a study of CD4 T cells in relation to SARS-CoV-2 and coronaviruses (TCRdb year 2021). Study-wide context: In the ViraFEST assay, PBMCs were cultured with antigen for nine to ten days, after which TCR beta CDR3s were sequenced to identify clonal expansions specific to the antigen. An HIV-1 Nef peptide pool or a no-peptide culture served as the negative reference condition. Patient-derived lymphoblastoid cell lines were used to map the HLA restriction of shared crossreactive spike epitopes. The study assessed, at the TCR clonotype level, memory CD4+ T cell crossreactivity between SARS-CoV-2 and common cold coronavirus spike proteins. The Adaptive Biotechnologies TCR-sequencing kit was used for samples from three pre-COVID donors and for the naive versus memory experiments, whereas the other data were Illumina-based. A different, Illumina-based TCR-beta assay was used to sequence expansion assays from other donors in the study.

General study outcomes and caveats: Memory CD4+ clonotypes crossrecognizing SARS-CoV-2 and at least one common cold coronavirus spike were found in around 65% of donors. Small numbers of patients and of tested TCRs limited the study. Crossreactivity analysis was centred on spike protein, so crossreactivity against other viral proteins was not assessed. Pre-pandemic and post-infection samples were not both contributed by any donor, so tracing of the source of pre-existing responses was limited. Significantly weaker SARS-CoV-2-driven expansion was shown by crossreactive clones than by monoreactive clones, consistent with antigenic imprinting.

The CDR3 runs 14 amino acids, cysteine and phenylalanine included. This entry keeps only the CDR3 DNA: 42 bases, framed from base 1. V lost 3 bases and J lost 4 bases, and the count of bases not matched to a germline gene is 2. The germline V gene provides CDR1 MGHDK and CDR2 SYGVNS. The library came from the immunoSEQ multiplex PCR assay. In the paper's pipeline: During preprocessing, nonproductive sequences were removed, along with CDR3s that did not begin with C, did not end with F or W, or were shorter than 7 amino acids. The MANAFEST web app was used to call antigen-specific clonotypes on the basis of expansion compared with the reference and with other culture wells. To be counted as positive, a clone had to show significant expansion compared with the reference culture, at an FDR below 0.05, in 2 of 3 replicate wells. To be called positive, a clone also had to show significant expansion compared with every other tandem well and an odds ratio greater than 5. CDR3 homology was measured as pairwise Levenshtein distance, computed with the stringdist R package after trimming three terminal residues from each end. This is the immuneACCESS table as TCRdb keeps it, with only in-frame sequences that have V and J called. A part of the clones is gone; compared with another copy, unresolved V genes explain less than half, and the rest is unexplained. V, J and clone size were drawn from that table, and D and trimming were deduced from the DNA. The sample contains around 23,000 clones, roughly 82% of them found a single time. The top ten clonotypes cover more than 12% of the sample.

Sequenced material: CD4+ T cells from PBMCs, cultured in vitro. This clonotype was sampled from a human donor in good health. The chain joins TRBV25-1 to TRBJ2-5; 10 central bases correspond to TRBD1. CDR3 protein: CASSDGQGGETQYF. The nucleotide sequence is given as TGTGCCAGCAGTGATGGACAGGGGGGAGAGACCCAGTACTTC. Extended through the reference TRBV25-1 and TRBJ2-5 proteins, this CDR3 yields the full variable domain: EADIYQTPRYLVIGTGKKITLECSQTMGHDKMYWYQQDPGMELHLIHYSYGVNSTEKGDLSSESTVSRIRTEHFPLTLESARPSHTSQYLCASSDGQGGETQYFGPGTRLLVL.